This TCR beta chain was sequenced for a study of T cell repertoires in cytomegalovirus infection. The overall study: Public TCR beta signatures indicated both CMV infection and matching HLA type. Overall study results and limits: There were carriers of CMV plus the relevant HLA, and cumulative public TCR beta family frequency identified them. Clonotypes of TCR beta that were HLA-C-restricted and CMV-specific dominated the ex vivo response.

This CDR3 contains 11 residues. Germline lookup yields CDR1 SNHLY and CDR2 FYNNEI. V was pared by 7 bases and J by 5 bases, with 8 bases between. About this clonotype: Its antigen is currently unknown.

TCRdb recomputed calls from the reads with MiXCR, one row per CDR3 protein. This table holds approximately 750,000 distinct CDR3 sequences, 35% to 40% found once. The V call is TRBV2, the J call TRBJ1-1; D gene ambiguous. The sequenced material came from PBMCs. The TCR was taken from a human donor in good health (CMV status not recorded). Some clones in this sample may be carry-over from other donors' samples. The CDR3 DNA reads TGTGCCAGCACTCAGAGAACTGAAGCTTTCTTT. It codes for CASTQRTEAFF.